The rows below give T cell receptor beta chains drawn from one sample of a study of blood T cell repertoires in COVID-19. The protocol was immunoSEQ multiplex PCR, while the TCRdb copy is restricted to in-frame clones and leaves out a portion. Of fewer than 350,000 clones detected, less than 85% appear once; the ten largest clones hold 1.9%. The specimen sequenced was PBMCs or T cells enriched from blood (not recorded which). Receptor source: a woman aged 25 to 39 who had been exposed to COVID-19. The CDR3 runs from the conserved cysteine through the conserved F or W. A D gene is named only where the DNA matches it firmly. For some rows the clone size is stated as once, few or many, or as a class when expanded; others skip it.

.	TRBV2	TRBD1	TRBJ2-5	CASSHSGGGETQYF	TGTGCCAGCAGTCACTCAGGGGGCGGGGAGACCCAGTACTTC
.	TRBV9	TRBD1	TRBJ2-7	CASSSDRGLGEQYF	TGTGCCAGCAGCTCTGACAGGGGATTGGGCGAGCAGTACTTC
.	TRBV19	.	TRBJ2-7	CASSDRRSSYEQYF	TGTGCCAGTAGCGACAGGAGGTCCTCCTACGAGCAGTACTTC
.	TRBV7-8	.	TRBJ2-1	CASSSLEGYDEQFF	TGTGCCAGCAGCTCGCTTGAGGGCTACGATGAGCAGTTCTTC
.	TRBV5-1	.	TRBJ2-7	CASSLGTSFEQYF	TGCGCCAGCAGCTTGGGTACTAGTTTCGAGCAGTACTTC
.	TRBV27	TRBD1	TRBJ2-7	CASSLIGTGDEQYF	TGTGCCAGCAGTTTGATCGGGACAGGAGACGAGCAGTACTTC
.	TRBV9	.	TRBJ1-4	CASSVVETENEKLFF	TGTGCCAGCAGCGTAGTCGAGACAGAAAATGAAAAACTGTTTTTT
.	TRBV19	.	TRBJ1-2	CASSIWSWRGKIYGYTF	TGTGCCAGTAGTATTTGGAGTTGGAGGGGAAAGATCTATGGCTACACCTTC
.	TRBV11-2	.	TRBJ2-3	CASTRLDFSTDTQYF	TGTGCCAGCACCCGACTAGACTTTAGCACAGATACGCAGTATTTT
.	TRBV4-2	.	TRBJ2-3	CASSQEPLSSSDTQYF	TGTGCCAGCAGCCAAGAACCCCTATCTAGCTCAGATACGCAGTATTTT
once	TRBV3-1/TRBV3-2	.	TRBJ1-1	CASGGVTNTEAFF	TGTGCCAGCGGGGGGGTGACGAACACTGAAGCTTTCTTT
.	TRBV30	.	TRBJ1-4	CAWMPIQGYGEKLFF	TGTGCCTGGATGCCCATTCAGGGATATGGTGAAAAACTGTTTTTT
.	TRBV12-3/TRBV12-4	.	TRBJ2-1	CASSSRAYNEQFF	TGTGCCAGCAGTTCGCGAGCCTACAATGAGCAGTTCTTC
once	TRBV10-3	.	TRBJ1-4	CAISTGDNEKLFF	TGTGCCATCAGTACAGGAGATAATGAAAAACTGTTTTTT
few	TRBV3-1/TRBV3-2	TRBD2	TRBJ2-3	CASSPSGGAADTQYF	TGTGCCAGCAGCCCTAGCGGGGGGGCCGCAGATACGCAGTATTTT
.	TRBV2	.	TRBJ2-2	CASKQGLDTGELFF	TGTGCCAGCAAACAGGGTTTAGACACCGGGGAGCTGTTTTTT
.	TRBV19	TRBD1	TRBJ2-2	CATADRVNTGELFF	TGTGCCACCGCCGACAGGGTGAACACCGGGGAGCTGTTTTTT
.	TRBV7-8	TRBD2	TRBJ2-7	CASRISGSQGEQYF	TGTGCCAGCCGAATTAGCGGGAGCCAGGGCGAGCAGTACTTC
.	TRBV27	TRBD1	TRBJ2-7	CASSPIGTGSYEQYF	TGTGCCAGCAGCCCGATTGGGACAGGGAGCTACGAGCAGTACTTC
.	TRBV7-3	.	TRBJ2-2	CASSLSSGCTGELFF	TGTGCCAGCAGCTTATCTTCAGGGTGCACCGGGGAGCTGTTTTTT
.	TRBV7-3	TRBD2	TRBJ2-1	CASSPLAGVFNEQFF	TGTGCCAGCAGCCCCCTAGCGGGGGTATTCAATGAGCAGTTCTTC
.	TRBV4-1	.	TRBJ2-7	CASSQRGTTGSYEQYF	TGCGCCAGCAGCCAGCGAGGTACAACAGGTTCCTACGAGCAGTACTTC
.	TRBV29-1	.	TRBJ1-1	CTGEEGMNTEAFF	TGCACCGGGGAGGAGGGTATGAACACTGAAGCTTTCTTT
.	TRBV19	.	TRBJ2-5	CASSIVGLATRETQYF	TGTGCCAGTAGTATAGTAGGTCTAGCGACCAGGGAGACCCAGTACTTC
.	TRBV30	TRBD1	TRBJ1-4	CAWRRGSGTGGSRTNEKLFF	TGTGCCTGGAGAAGGGGATCGGGGACAGGGGGCAGTAGGACTAATGAAAAACTGTTTTTT
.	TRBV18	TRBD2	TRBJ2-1	CASSPHRPSGTNNEQFF	TGTGCCAGCTCACCGCATAGGCCTAGCGGGACAAACAATGAGCAGTTCTTC
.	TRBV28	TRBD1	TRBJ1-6	CASTLRDRGTPPLHF	TGTGCCAGCACACTACGGGACAGGGGAACTCCACCCCTCCACTTT
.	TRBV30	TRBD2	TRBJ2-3	CAWSVPGGVLTQYF	TGTGCCTGGAGTGTTCCCGGGGGGGTTCTCACGCAGTATTTT
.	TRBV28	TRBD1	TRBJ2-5	CASSPPTGTYETQYF	TGTGCCAGCAGTCCTCCGACAGGGACGTACGAGACCCAGTACTTC
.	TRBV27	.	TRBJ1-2	CASSLRDSGYGYTF	TGTGCCAGCAGTTTGAGGGACTCCGGCTATGGCTACACCTTC
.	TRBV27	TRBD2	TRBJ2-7	CASSSPGLAAYEQYF	TGTGCCAGCAGTTCACCGGGACTAGCGGCATACGAGCAGTACTTC
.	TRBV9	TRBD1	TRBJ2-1	CASSVEITGGPYNEQFF	TGTGCCAGCAGCGTAGAAATCACAGGGGGTCCCTACAATGAGCAGTTCTTC
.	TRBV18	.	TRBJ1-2	CASSSGFTNYGYTF	TGTGCCAGCTCCTCAGGGTTTACGAACTATGGCTACACCTTC
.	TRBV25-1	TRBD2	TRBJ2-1	CASTTSGRAYNEQFF	TGTGCCAGCACGACTAGCGGGAGGGCCTACAATGAGCAGTTCTTC
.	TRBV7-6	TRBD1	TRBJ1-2	CASSPFDRGNYGYTF	TGTGCCAGCAGCCCATTCGACAGGGGGAACTATGGCTACACCTTC
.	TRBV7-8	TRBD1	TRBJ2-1	CASSWSDRSYNEQFF	TGTGCCAGCAGCTGGTCGGACAGGTCCTACAATGAGCAGTTCTTC
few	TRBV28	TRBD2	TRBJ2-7	CASSSSGSGHEQYF	TGTGCCAGCAGTTCTAGCGGGAGCGGCCACGAGCAGTACTTC
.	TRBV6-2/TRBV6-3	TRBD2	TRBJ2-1	CASSSGTSGLVSSYNEQFF	TGTGCCAGCAGTTCCGGGACTAGCGGGCTAGTTAGCTCCTACAATGAGCAGTTCTTC
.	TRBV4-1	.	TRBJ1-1	CASSQGHLINTEAFF	TGCGCCAGCAGCCAGGGACACCTCATCAACACTGAAGCTTTCTTT
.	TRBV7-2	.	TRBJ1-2	CASSLSRGSNYGYTF	TGTGCCAGCAGCTTAAGCAGGGGATCAAACTATGGCTACACCTTC
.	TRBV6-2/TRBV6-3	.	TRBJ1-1	CASSYRDATEAFF	TGTGCCAGCAGTTACCGGGATGCGACGGAAGCTTTCTTT
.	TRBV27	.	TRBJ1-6	CASSFQGNSPLHF	TGTGCCAGCAGTTTCCAGGGAAATTCACCCCTCCACTTT
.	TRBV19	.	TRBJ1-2	CASSITGDYGYTF	TGTGCCAGTAGTATAACCGGGGACTATGGCTACACCTTC
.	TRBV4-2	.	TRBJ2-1	CASSQGYASYNEQFF	TGTGCCAGCAGCCAGGGCTACGCCTCCTACAATGAGCAGTTCTTC